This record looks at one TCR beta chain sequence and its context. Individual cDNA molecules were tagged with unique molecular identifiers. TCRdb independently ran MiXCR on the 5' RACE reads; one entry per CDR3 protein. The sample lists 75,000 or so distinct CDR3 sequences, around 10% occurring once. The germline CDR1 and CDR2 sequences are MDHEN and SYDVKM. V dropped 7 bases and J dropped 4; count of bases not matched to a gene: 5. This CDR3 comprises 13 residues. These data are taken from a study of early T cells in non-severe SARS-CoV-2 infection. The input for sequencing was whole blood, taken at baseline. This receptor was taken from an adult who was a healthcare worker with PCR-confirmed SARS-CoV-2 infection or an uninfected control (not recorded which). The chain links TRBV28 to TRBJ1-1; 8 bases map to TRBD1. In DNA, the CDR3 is TGTGCCAGCACCCCCAGGGGGCGCACTGAAGCTTTCTTT. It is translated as CASTPRGRTEAFF.